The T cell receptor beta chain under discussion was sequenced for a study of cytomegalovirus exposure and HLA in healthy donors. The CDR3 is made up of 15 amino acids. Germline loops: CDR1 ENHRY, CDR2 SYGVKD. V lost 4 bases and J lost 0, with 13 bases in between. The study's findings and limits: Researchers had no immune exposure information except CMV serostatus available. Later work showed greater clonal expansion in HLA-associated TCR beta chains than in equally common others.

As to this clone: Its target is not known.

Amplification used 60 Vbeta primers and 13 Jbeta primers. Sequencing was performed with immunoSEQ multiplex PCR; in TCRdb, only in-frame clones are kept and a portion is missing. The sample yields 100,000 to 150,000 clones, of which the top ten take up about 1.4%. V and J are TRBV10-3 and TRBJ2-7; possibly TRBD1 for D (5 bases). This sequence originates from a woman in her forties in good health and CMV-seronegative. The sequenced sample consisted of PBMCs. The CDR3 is CAISGRGLSSYEQYF. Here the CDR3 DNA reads TGTGCCATCAGTGGAAGGGGCTTAAGCTCCTACGAGCAGTACTTC.